Presented here are 17 T cell receptor beta chains from one specimen sequenced in a study of regulatory T cells in long-lasting Graves disease. Time point here: persistent/refractory GD, antithyroid drugs over 5 years with positive TRAb. From RNA extracted from PBMCs, the TCR library was made. HTBI primers from iRepertoire and Arm-PCR of CDR3 regions yielded the TCR beta libraries. TCRdb recomputed calls from the multiplex PCR reads with MiXCR, one row per CDR3 protein. The sample has hundreds of thousands of distinct CDR3 sequences, around 20% seen once. Sequences were derived from peripheral blood mononuclear cells (PBMCs), sampled when the disease was refractory, from a patient treated with antithyroid drugs. These receptor sequences come from a female donor with Graves disease.

This clonotype was picked up many times. The gene calls are TRBV10-3 and TRBJ1-5; 10 bases map to TRBD1. After removal of 11 bases from V and 0 bases from J, the junction contained 4 bases not matched to a gene. The CDR3 extends over 14 amino acids. Germline CDR1 ENHRY, CDR2 SYGVKD. The CDR3 here is CAAGTGDSNQPQHF. In nucleotides, the CDR3 is TGTGCCGCCGGGACAGGGGATAGCAATCAGCCCCAGCATTTT.

This clonotype was counted between two and nine times. This sequence joins TRBV7-9 and TRBJ2-7, with TRBD2 matching over 10 bases. The CDR3 covers 12 residues. Losses at the gene ends were 5 bases for V and 12 bases for J; bases not matched to a gene: 7. Germline V gene lookup returns CDR1 SEHNR and CDR2 FQNEAQ (reference sequence). The CDR3 here is CASSALAGATYF. CDR3 coding DNA: TGTGCCAGCAGCGCGCTAGCGGGAGCAACGTACTTC.

This clonotype was recorded a few times. The chain recombines TRBV18 with TRBJ2-7, with D tentatively TRBD1 (6 bases). CDR3 size: 13 residues. The ends were cut back, 3 bases at V and 7 bases at J, with 13 bases in the middle. Looked up from germline, CDR1 is KGHSH and CDR2 is LQKENI. DNA for the CDR3: TGTGCCAGCTCACCTGACAGGTCCAGGGAGCAGTACTTC. It codes for CASSPDRSREQYF.

This clonotype was observed at least ten times. The J gene is TRBJ1-5, the V gene TRBV24-1; weak D call: TRBD1 (6 bases). The CDR3 covers 13 residues. Between the trimmed V and J ends, which lost 5 bases and 6 bases, there was a span of 10 bases. The germline gives CDR1 KGHDR, CDR2 SFDVKD. In DNA form, the CDR3 reads TGTGCCACCAGTGTTGGAGGGGGTCAGCCCCAGCATTTT. Its translation: CATSVGGGQPQHF.

This clonotype has only a few counts. The V call is TRBV2, the J call TRBJ2-2; 12 nucleotides agree with TRBD2. The CDR3 loop spans 16 amino acids. Germline values: CDR1 SNHLY, CDR2 FYNNEI. V was pared by 4 bases and J by 5 bases, with 5 bases of the junction left unmatched. For the CDR3, the DNA is TGTGCCAGCAGTGGACTAGCGGGAGCTGGGACCGGGGAGCTGTTTTTT. Translating it yields CASSGLAGAGTGELFF. Variable domain in full (rest from reference TRBV2 and TRBJ2-2): EPEVTQTPSHQVTQMGQEVILRCVPISNHLYFYWYRQILGQKVEFLVSFYNNEISEKSEIFDDQFSVERPDGSNFTLKIRSTKLEDSAMYFCASSGLAGAGTGELFFGEGSRLTVL.

This clonotype has ten or more counts. V usage is TRBV28 and J usage is TRBJ2-2; weak D call: TRBD2 (6 bases). Germline V gives CDR1 MDHEN, CDR2 SYDVKM. This CDR3 is 15 amino acids long. Trimming removed 1 base from V and 2 bases from J, with 8 bases in between. The CDR3 spells CASSLFGGNTGELFF. The CDR3 DNA reads TGTGCCAGCAGTTTATTCGGGGGAAACACCGGGGAGCTGTTTTTT.

V and J are TRBV28 and TRBJ2-1, with 8 bases lining up with TRBD2. Trimming removed 1 base from V and 5 bases from J; junction bases left unmatched: 10. CDR3 length equals 17 residues. The V gene's germline CDR1 is MDHEN and CDR2 SYDVKM. The CDR3 coding sequence is TGTGCCAGCAGTTTATTCCCTAGCGGGCCCATTGACAATGAGCAGTTCTTC. This translates into CASSLFPSGPIDNEQFF.

This clonotype was observed at least ten times. V and J are TRBV11-2 and TRBJ2-5, with D perhaps matching TRBD1 (5 bases). The germline V gene encodes CDR1 SGHAT and CDR2 FQNNGV. The CDR3 has 13 residues. The germline V and J ends were trimmed by 5 bases and 2 bases, with 9 bases remaining between them. In DNA form, the CDR3 reads TGTGCCAGCAGCGCGACAGAACAAGAGACCCAGTACTTC. It is translated as CASSATEQETQYF.

This clonotype was seen a few times. The chain has TRBV6-1 and TRBJ1-2, with D maybe TRBD1 (5 bases). Germline V gene data show CDR1 as MNHNS and CDR2 as SASEGT. V was pared by 6 bases and J by 5 bases, with 16 bases between. The CDR3 has 14 residues. This CDR3 reads CASRDPGFTYGYTF. Written as DNA, the CDR3 is TGTGCCAGCAGAGACCCAGGGTTTACATATGGCTACACCTTC.

As concerns this clonotype: One end of the junction fails to match germline, which may point to a read error. This chain links TRBV19 with TRBJ2-7; D gene unclear. The germline V gene has CDR1 LNHDA and CDR2 SQIVND (reference sequence). The CDR3 covers 13 residues. This chain's CDR3 is CASSRSIGCEQCF. In nucleotides, the CDR3 is TGTGCCAGTAGTCGAAGTATCGGCTGCGAGCAGTGCTTC.

This clonotype appeared a few times. The chain recombines TRBV27 with TRBJ2-1; D unresolved. Trimming removed 4 bases at V and 12 bases at J, with 19 bases between. Germline V gives CDR1 MNHEY, CDR2 SMNVEV (reference sequence). This CDR3 spans 14 amino acids. CDR3 in amino acids: CASSSRTVGLGQFF. In DNA form, the CDR3 reads TGTGCCAGCAGTTCCCGAACGGTTGGCCTCGGGCAGTTCTTC.

This clonotype was counted a few times. This chain joins TRBV13 and TRBJ2-7; D not certain. This CDR3 has 15 amino acids. Germline V CDR1 and CDR2: PRHDT, FYEKMQ (reference sequence). Trimming pared 2 bases from V and 6 bases from J, leaving 17 bases between. The CDR3 sequence is CASSLHSLRDGEQYF. CDR3 nucleotides: TGTGCCAGCAGCTTACACTCCCTGCGCGACGGCGAGCAGTACTTC.

This chain uses TRBV20-1 with TRBJ1-1; D is unresolved. The CDR3 is 13 residues long. CDR1 and CDR2 from the germline V gene are DFQATT and SNEGSKA (reference sequence). Trimming removed 6 bases from V and 1 base from J, with 12 bases in between. The CDR3 DNA follows: TGCAGTGCCCACCAGGACCCGAACACTGAAGCTTTCTTT. It yields the protein CSAHQDPNTEAFF.

This clonotype was seen many times. The chain recombines TRBV28 with TRBJ1-5, with D possibly matching TRBD1 (5 bases). Looked up from germline, CDR1 is MDHEN and CDR2 is SYDVKM. The CDR3 loop spans 16 amino acids. V was clipped by 6 bases and J by 3 bases, with 18 bases between them. CDR3: CASRTPTELNNQPQHF. The DNA of the CDR3 is TGTGCCAGCAGGACCCCGACAGAGTTAAACAATCAGCCCCAGCATTTT. The full variable domain, with the rest looked up from reference TRBV28 and TRBJ1-5, is DVKVTQSSRYLVKRTGEKVFLECVQDMDHENMFWYRQDPGLGLRLIYFSYDVKMKEKGDIPEGYSVSREKKERFSLILESASTNQTSMYLCASRTPTELNNQPQHFGDGTRLSIL.

This clonotype was seen many times. This chain links TRBV27 with TRBJ2-3, with unresolved D. Trimming left V 2 bases short and J 7 bases short, with 7 bases between. Germline V lookup: CDR1 MNHEY, CDR2 SMNVEV (reference sequence). The CDR3 consists of 12 residues. DNA for the CDR3: TGTGCCAGCAGTTTAAATCGGAATACGCAGTATTTT. This codes for CASSLNRNTQYF.

This clonotype was seen repeatedly, ten times or more. The CDR3 nucleotides are TGTGCCAGCAACGCGGACAACTACGAGCAGTACTTC. It is translated as CASNADNYEQYF. The chain uses TRBV12-3 or TRBV12-4 and TRBJ2-7, with a possible D match to TRBD1 (5 bases). The V end was cut by 7 bases, the J end by 3 bases, with 10 bases between. This CDR3 has 12 amino acids.

This clonotype was seen at least ten times. The chain carries TRBV27 and TRBJ1-2; 9 nucleotides agree with TRBD1. Trimming cost V 5 bases and J 4 bases; bases outside gene matches: 5. Germline CDR1 MNHEY, CDR2 SMNVEV (reference sequence). The CDR3 is 14 amino acids. Here the CDR3 DNA reads TGTGCCAGCAGTCCGGACAGGGGACCCTATGGCTACACCTTC. It translates to CASSPDRGPYGYTF.